The clone carrying this T cell receptor (beta chain) was counted only a few times. The antigen is undetermined. The extraction recovered at least 6 micrograms of total RNA per sample. Using a J-beta primer mix together with a sample-barcoded 5' primer, a second PCR was run for roughly 6 to 12 cycles. TCRdb fed the 5' RACE reads into MiXCR, producing one record per CDR3 protein. The table shows nearly 800,000 distinct CDR3 sequences, with around three fifths occurring only once. The data are from a study of blood T cells in healthy people across ages. Study context: Researchers report that template switching captured about one barcoded beta molecule per two T cells. Findings and limits, study-wide: Estimated diversity across one million T cells was deemed an underestimate.

The receptor's source is a man aged 40-49 years in good health. The sample consisted of blood.

CDR3 sequence: CASSLAGQTRIQETQYF. Here the CDR3 DNA reads TGTGCCAGCAGCTTAGCGGGACAGACTAGGATACAAGAGACCCAGTACTTC. The gene calls are TRBV7-2 and TRBJ2-5, with D perhaps TRBD1 (7 bases). CDR1 SGHTA and CDR2 FQGNSA come from the germline V gene. CDR3 size: 17 residues. Trimming pared 0 bases from V and 2 bases from J, leaving 16 bases between.